The 26 T cell receptor beta chains below all came from one sample that was sequenced in a study of CD8 T cell repertoires and HIV-1 epitope variants. Which antigens these TCRs recognize remains unknown. The protocol was immunoSEQ multiplex PCR, while the TCRdb copy is restricted to in-frame clones and leaves out a portion. The sample holds under 4,000 clones, roughly 60% seen once. The sample consisted of cultured CD8+ T cells derived from PBMCs. The receptors were gathered from a male donor with HIV.

V is TRBV9 and J is TRBJ1-1, with 8 bases aligning to TRBD1. Losses at the gene ends were 1 base for V and 7 bases for J; bases not matched to a gene: 9. The germline V gene encodes CDR1 SGDLS and CDR2 YYNGEE. This CDR3 has 15 amino acids. CDR3 loop: CASSVQGAKPHEAFF. The CDR3 bases are TGTGCCAGCAGCGTACAGGGGGCTAAACCTCATGAAGCTTTCTTT.

J is TRBJ2-7 and V is TRBV2; tentatively, D is TRBD1 (6 bases). The V end lost 3 bases, the J end lost 5 bases, and 14 bases lay between the germline ends. Germline CDR1 and CDR2: SNHLY and FYNNEI. The CDR3 consists of 14 residues. CDR3 nucleotides: TGTGCCAGCAGTGACTACGGACAGCGCGACGAGCAGTACTTC. Translated: CASSDYGQRDEQYF.

The rearrangement joins TRBV5-1 to TRBJ1-4; possible D gene TRBD1, 5 bases. This CDR3 contains 14 residues. Trimming stripped 2 bases from V and 5 bases from J, with 10 bases between. The V gene's germline CDR1 is SGHRS and CDR2 YFSETQ. The CDR3 DNA follows: TGCGCCAGCAGCTTCTCAGGGCCCAATGAAAAACTGTTTTTT. Translation gives CASSFSGPNEKLFF.

The chain joins TRBV27 to TRBJ2-2; D not certain. This CDR3 spans 15 amino acids. The V end was cut by 4 bases, the J end by 2 bases, with 11 bases between. Germline lookup yields CDR1 MNHEY and CDR2 SMNVEV (reference sequence). DNA for the CDR3: TGTGCCAGCAGTTCTCACCCGTTTAACACCGGGGAGCTGTTTTTT. It codes for CASSSHPFNTGELFF.

The V and J genes are TRBV29-1 and TRBJ2-3; possibly TRBD1 or TRBD2 for D (7 bases each). The V end lost 4 bases, the J end lost 4 bases, and 15 bases lay between the germline ends. CDR3 length: 14 amino acids. The germline gives CDR1 SQVTM, CDR2 ANQGSEA. CDR3 in DNA: TGCAGCGTTGCAGGGGGGGTTGGATCAGATACGCAGTATTTT. Protein: CSVAGGVGSDTQYF.

The rearrangement links TRBV6-1 to TRBJ2-6; perhaps TRBD1 as D (6 bases). The CDR3 covers 18 residues. V lost 0 bases and J 7 bases, leaving 19 bases between the germline ends. Germline V lookup: CDR1 MNHNS, CDR2 SASEGT. CDR3 sequence: CASSEATRVTGTANVLTF. DNA for the CDR3: TGTGCCAGCAGTGAAGCGACGAGGGTGACAGGCACTGCCAACGTCCTGACTTTC.

This clone was seen a few times. The rearrangement links TRBV9 to TRBJ2-5, with D maybe TRBD2 (7 bases). CDR3 size: 16 residues. Germline V gene lookup returns CDR1 SGDLS and CDR2 YYNGEE. V was pared by 3 bases and J by 2 bases, with 17 bases between. The CDR3 protein is CASSGRGGERQETQYF. CDR3 sequence (DNA): TGTGCCAGCAGCGGACGAGGGGGGGAGAGACAAGAGACCCAGTACTTC.

The chain links TRBV7-6 to TRBJ1-1; D unclear. Trimming cost V 6 bases and J 0 bases, with 11 bases left between them. Germline V lookup: CDR1 SGHVS, CDR2 FNYEAQ. This CDR3 spans 14 amino acids. The CDR3 region has the DNA TGTGCCAGCAGTCTGACACCGGTGAACACTGAAGCTTTCTTT. Translated: CASSLTPVNTEAFF.

The chain joins TRBV27 to TRBJ2-1; the D is unclear. The CDR3 runs 13 residues. Germline lookup yields CDR1 MNHEY and CDR2 SMNVEV (reference sequence). The V end lost 5 bases, the J end lost 0 bases, and 5 bases lay between the germline ends. This chain's CDR3 is CASSANSYNEQFF. The CDR3 DNA reads TGTGCCAGCAGTGCCAACTCCTACAATGAGCAGTTCTTC.

The rearrangement joins TRBV6-4 to TRBJ2-7, with TRBD1 identical over 7 bases. The CDR3 length is 18 residues. CDR1 is MRHNA, CDR2 SNTAGT, per germline. Trimming removed 2 bases from V and 2 bases from J; junction bases left unmatched: 15. DNA for the CDR3: TGTGCCAGCAGTGACCCGTGTCCTAGGGGGCGAATCACCTACGAGCAGTACTTC. Protein sequence: CASSDPCPRGRITYEQYF.

This clone was seen only a few times. This rearrangement joins TRBV28 to TRBJ2-2; D unclear. CDR3 length: 12 residues. The V and J ends lost 2 bases and 5 bases respectively, with 3 bases between them. Germline CDR1 and CDR2: MDHEN and SYDVKM. The DNA of the CDR3 is TGTGCCAGCAGTTTAGAGACCGGGGAGCTGTTTTTT. Protein sequence: CASSLETGELFF.

This clone was detected once. The chain has TRBV7-3 and TRBJ2-1, with 8 bases fitting TRBD1. V lost 5 bases and J lost 6; bases outside the gene matches: 3. Looked up from germline, CDR1 is SGHTA and CDR2 is FQGTGA. The CDR3 is 13 residues long. This chain's CDR3 is CASSTGQGNEQFF. The CDR3 nucleotides are TGTGCCAGCAGCACCGGACAGGGCAATGAGCAGTTCTTC. Variable domain in full (rest from reference TRBV7-3 and TRBJ2-1): GAGVSQTPSNKVTEKGKYVELRCDPISGHTALYWYRQSLGQGPEFLIYFQGTGAADDSGLPNDRFFAVRPEGSVSTLKIQRTERGDSAVYLCASSTGQGNEQFFGPGTRLTVL.

The chain links TRBV7-2 to TRBJ2-7; TRBD2 might be the D (6 bases). Per the germline V gene, CDR1 is SGHTA and CDR2 is FQGNSA. V lost 6 bases and J lost 3, with 12 bases in between. The CDR3 consists of 13 residues. The CDR3 region has the DNA TGTGCCAGCAGTCCGGGACTCATCTACGAGCAGTACTTC. Its translation: CASSPGLIYEQYF.

The V call is TRBV2, the J call TRBJ2-7; the match to TRBD1 covers 9 bases. Germline values: CDR1 SNHLY, CDR2 FYNNEI. The CDR3 is 14 residues long. V lost 1 base and J lost 4; bases outside the gene matches: 2. CDR3 nucleotides: TGTGCCAGCAGTGAAGGGACAGGGGAGTACGAGCAGTACTTC. Amino acid sequence: CASSEGTGEYEQYF.

This sequence joins TRBV28 and TRBJ2-3; no clear D. Germline V gives CDR1 MDHEN, CDR2 SYDVKM. V lost 3 bases and J 1 base, leaving 11 bases between the germline ends. This CDR3 is built from 15 residues. Here the CDR3 reads CASSFPRMGTDTQYF. DNA for the CDR3: TGTGCCAGCAGTTTTCCAAGAATGGGCACAGATACGCAGTATTTT. Filled out from reference TRBV28 and TRBJ2-3, the complete variable domain reads DVKVTQSSRYLVKRTGEKVFLECVQDMDHENMFWYRQDPGLGLRLIYFSYDVKMKEKGDIPEGYSVSREKKERFSLILESASTNQTSMYLCASSFPRMGTDTQYFGPGTRLTVL.

This clone was recorded a few times. The genes are TRBV29-1 and TRBJ1-2, with 11 positions matching TRBD1. With V trimmed by 2 bases and J by 4 bases, 6 bases remained unmatched. Germline V gives CDR1 SQVTM, CDR2 ANQGSEA. The CDR3 covers 15 residues. DNA of the CDR3: TGCAGCGTTGAATCCGGGACAGGGGGGATCTATGGCTACACCTTC. Protein product: CSVESGTGGIYGYTF.

For the CDR3, the DNA is TGTGCCAGCAGTTCCGACTCATCAAACACTGAAGCTTTCTTT. Translating it yields CASSSDSSNTEAFF. This chain uses TRBV9 with TRBJ1-1; no firm D call. Germline CDR1 reads SGDLS; CDR2 reads YYNGEE. Trimming took off 5 bases at V and 2 bases at J, with 13 bases between the two ends. There are 14 residues in the CDR3.

This clone was seen a handful of times. The rearrangement links TRBV7-6 to TRBJ2-3; 9 bases map to TRBD2. Per the germline V gene, CDR1 is SGHVS and CDR2 is FNYEAQ. The CDR3 contains 18 residues. The J segment lost 0 bases and the V segment lost 0 bases, leaving 7 bases of the junction unmatched. The CDR3 DNA is TGTGCCAGCAGCTTAGCGCGGGCTAGCGGGACGAGCACAGATACGCAGTATTTT. Its translation: CASSLARASGTSTDTQYF.

This clone was seen once. The genes are TRBV4-1 and TRBJ2-3; the D gene is possibly TRBD2 (6 bases). This CDR3 is 17 amino acids long. Trimming took off 0 bases at V and 2 bases at J, with 15 bases between the two ends. CDR1 is MGHRA, CDR2 YSYEKL, per germline. Here the CDR3 DNA reads TGCGCCAGCAGCCAAGATCCCTGGGGACTCCCCACAGATACGCAGTATTTT. This sequence encodes CASSQDPWGLPTDTQYF.

The rearrangement uses TRBV6-1 and TRBJ1-4; no firm D call. CDR3 length: 13 amino acids. Germline V lookup: CDR1 MNHNS, CDR2 SASEGT. The ends were cut back, 9 bases at V and 13 bases at J, with 21 bases in the middle. In DNA form, the CDR3 reads TGTGCCAGTAGAGGGCCCCCGGGGTACAGACTGTTTTTT. It is translated as CASRGPPGYRLFF.

This chain connects TRBV5-6 to TRBJ2-5; 7 nucleotides line up with TRBD1. This CDR3 contains 14 residues. Germline V gene sequence: CDR1 SGHDT, CDR2 YYEEEE. The ends lost 0 bases at V and 4 bases at J; junction bases unmatched: 3. The DNA for the CDR3 is TGTGCCAGCAGCTTGGCGACAGGGAGAGAGACCCAGTACTTC. Its protein product is CASSLATGRETQYF.

The J gene is TRBJ1-3, the V gene TRBV5-5; D remains ambiguous. V lost 0 bases to trimming and J lost 0 bases, with 7 bases between them. There are 15 residues in the CDR3. CDR1 SGHKS and CDR2 YYEKEE come from the germline V gene (reference sequence). As DNA, the CDR3 is TGTGCCAGCAGCTTGGGATGGACCTCTGGAAACACCATATATTTT. Translating gives CASSLGWTSGNTIYF.

The CDR3 loop is CASSVGTSDYNEQFF. The CDR3 DNA follows: TGTGCCAGCAGCGTAGGGACTAGCGACTACAATGAGCAGTTCTTC. The chain recombines TRBV9 with TRBJ2-1; 9 nucleotides align to TRBD2. The germline CDR1 and CDR2 sequences are SGDLS and YYNGEE. J was trimmed by 3 bases and V by 0 bases; bases with no gene match: 1. CDR3 size: 15 residues.

This rearrangement joins TRBV4-2 to TRBJ1-4, with 7 positions matching TRBD1. Per germline, CDR1 LGHNA and CDR2 YNFKEQ. V shed 2 bases, J shed 3 bases, and the junction held 9 bases outside the gene matches. CDR3 length equals 17 residues. The CDR3 is CASSQMRQGRANEKLFF. CDR3 nucleotides: TGTGCCAGCAGCCAAATGAGACAGGGCAGGGCTAATGAAAAACTGTTTTTT.

There are a few counts of this clone. The chain joins TRBV27 to TRBJ2-7; the D is unclear. The V gene lost 0 bases and the J gene lost 0 bases, with 6 bases spanning the gap. The CDR3 is 14 amino acids. Looked up from germline, CDR1 is MNHEY and CDR2 is SMNVEV (reference sequence). CDR3 bases: TGTGCCAGCAGTTTATCGGGGTCCTCCTACGAGCAGTACTTC. Translation: CASSLSGSSYEQYF.

The V and J genes are TRBV6-1 and TRBJ2-7; 10 bases are shared with TRBD2. Germline V gene sequence: CDR1 MNHNS, CDR2 SASEGT. J lost 2 bases, V lost 1 base, and 2 bases had no gene match. This CDR3 spans 15 amino acids. The DNA of the CDR3 is TGTGCCAGCAGTGAAGAAAGCGGGGGGGCCTACGAGCAGTACTTC. Its translation is CASSEESGGAYEQYF.